The clone carrying this TCR beta chain was seen repeatedly, ten times or more. Its matching antigen is unknown. This sample was taken from a study of T cells after yellow fever vaccination. Study-level points and caveats: A large majority of primary-vaccination clones showed up again after the booster (around 96% CD4, around 90% CD8). Contaminants from the bulk population, in the form of abundant clonotypes, could be found in FACS-sorted repertoires.

One entry per CDR3 protein, called by TCRdb with MiXCR from the 5' RACE reads. Among 300,000 to 350,000 distinct CDR3 sequences listed, around 4.1% were seen once. The V and J ends lost 4 bases and 6 bases respectively, with 4 bases between them. The length of the CDR3 is 10 residues. The V gene's germline CDR1 is DFQATT and CDR2 SNEGSKA (reference sequence). The chain uses TRBV20-1 and TRBJ2-1; D not certain. This receptor was identified in a man aged 18 to 29 who received the YFV17D yellow fever vaccine. The sequences come from PBMCs, collected 5 days after the yellow fever booster vaccination. As DNA, the CDR3 is TGCAGTGCTAAATCCAATGAGCAGTTCTTC. This gives the protein CSAKSNEQFF.